The 22 T cell receptor beta chains listed next were all sequenced from one sample in a study of Ad26.COV2.S vaccination and SARS-CoV-2 variants. Stated treatment: approximately 18 received Ad26.COV2.S at low or high dose, single or two shots; about five received placebo; per-sample allocation not given. Sampling was performed 63 days after the first vaccine or placebo injection. The repertoire was sequenced with immunoSEQ multiplex PCR; TCRdb's copy has only in-frame clones and lacks some. The table records about 330,000 clones, almost 90% of them present only once. The material sequenced was peripheral blood, taken in a trial of Ad26.COV2.S vaccine versus placebo. These receptors came from a person aged 18-65 years who received the Ad26.COV2.S COVID-19 vaccine or a placebo.

The rearrangement uses TRBV5-1 and TRBJ2-1, with TRBD1 matching 9 bases. Germline V gene data show CDR1 as SGHRS and CDR2 as YFSETQ. V lost 3 bases to trimming and J lost 7 bases; unmatched junction nucleotides: 8. The CDR3 consists of 15 residues. The CDR3 nucleotides read TGCGCCAGCAGCTCCACAGGGGGCTACGGGAATGAGCAGTTCTTC. Translating it yields CASSSTGGYGNEQFF.

This sequence joins TRBV4-1 and TRBJ1-2; no clear D. The length of the CDR3 is 13 residues. Between the trimmed V and J ends, which lost 0 bases and 6 bases, there was a span of 8 bases. Germline-derived CDR1 and CDR2 are MGHRA and YSYEKL. The DNA of the CDR3 is TGCGCCAGCAGCCAAGAGGTCGGGCATGGCTACACCTTC. It specifies CASSQEVGHGYTF.

This clone appeared a single time. This chain links TRBV27 with TRBJ2-1, with D possibly matching TRBD2 (5 bases). The CDR3 is 13 amino acids. V gave up 1 base and J gave up 7 bases, with 8 bases separating them. Germline values: CDR1 MNHEY, CDR2 SMNVEV (reference sequence). As DNA, the CDR3 is TGTGCCAGCAGTTTATATGGGGAGAATGAGCAGTTCTTC. Its protein is CASSLYGENEQFF.

This chain joins TRBV28 and TRBJ2-3; D is uncertain. This CDR3 has 14 amino acids. Trimming left V 2 bases short and J 2 bases short, with 8 bases between. The germline CDR1 and CDR2 sequences are MDHEN and SYDVKM. CDR3 nucleotides: TGTGCCAGCAGTTTAATTATCGACACAGATACGCAGTATTTT. This codes for CASSLIIDTDTQYF.

The chain uses TRBV18 and TRBJ2-1; 8 bases are a match to TRBD2. CDR3 length equals 16 residues. V lost 1 base and J lost 0; bases outside the gene matches: 2. Germline V gives CDR1 KGHSH, CDR2 LQKENI. The CDR3 protein is CASSPLAGTSYNEQFF. CDR3 sequence (DNA): TGTGCCAGCTCACCACTAGCGGGAACCTCCTACAATGAGCAGTTCTTC.

V is TRBV5-1 and J is TRBJ1-2; D is unresolved. There are 14 residues in the CDR3. Germline V lookup: CDR1 SGHRS, CDR2 YFSETQ. Trimming stripped 4 bases from V and 9 bases from J, with 19 bases between. The CDR3 nucleotides are TGCGCCAGCAGCCCAGGCCCTCCCCAGGATAGCTACACCTTC. Amino acids: CASSPGPPQDSYTF.

The chain employs TRBV13 and TRBJ2-3; D tentatively reads TRBD1 or TRBD2 (5 bases each). Germline-derived CDR1 and CDR2 are PRHDT and FYEKMQ (reference sequence). Trimming took off 4 bases at V and 3 bases at J, with 14 bases between the two ends. The CDR3 runs 15 residues. CDR3 sequence reads: CASSSSGTETDTQYF. Here the CDR3 DNA reads TGTGCCAGCAGCTCCTCAGGGACCGAGACAGATACGCAGTATTTT.

The gene calls are TRBV25-1 and TRBJ2-7; tentative D call: TRBD1 (6 bases). V was trimmed by 6 bases and J by 2 bases, leaving 11 bases between them. There are 13 residues in the CDR3. Germline V gene data show CDR1 as MGHDK and CDR2 as SYGVNS. The DNA for the CDR3 is TGTGCCAGCAGGGACAGCCCCACCTACGAGCAGTACTTC. Its translation is CASRDSPTYEQYF.

This clone was found once. The chain couples TRBV19 to TRBJ1-4; D gene ambiguous. Germline V gene data show CDR1 as LNHDA and CDR2 as SQIVND (reference sequence). The CDR3 has 14 residues. Deletions cut 0 bases from V and 4 bases from J, with 6 bases between. The DNA of the CDR3 is TGTGCCAGTAGTATAGATACTTATAATGAAAAACTGTTTTTT. This sequence encodes CASSIDTYNEKLFF.

This chain connects TRBV4-1 to TRBJ1-2; the D is unclear. Germline-derived CDR1 and CDR2 are MGHRA and YSYEKL. Trimming cost V 1 base and J 3 bases, with 9 bases left between them. The CDR3 runs to 14 residues. CDR3 region: CASSQAGAHYGYTF. CDR3 sequence (DNA): TGCGCCAGCAGCCAAGCAGGAGCTCACTATGGCTACACCTTC.

The gene calls are TRBV19 and TRBJ1-4, with TRBD1 matching 10 bases. Germline V gene lookup returns CDR1 LNHDA and CDR2 SQIVND (reference sequence). Losses at the gene ends were 5 bases for V and 11 bases for J; bases not matched to a gene: 8. This CDR3 has 14 residues. The CDR3 sequence is CASSQRQGARKLFF. The CDR3 DNA reads TGTGCCAGTAGTCAGCGACAGGGGGCGCGGAAACTGTTTTTT. Combining the CDR3 with reference TRBV19 and TRBJ1-4 gives the whole variable domain DGGITQSPKYLFRKEGQNVTLSCEQNLNHDAMYWYRQDPGQGLRLIYYSQIVNDFQKGDIAEGYSVSREKKESFPLTVTSAQKNPTAFYLCASSQRQGARKLFFGSGTQLSVL.

The chain combines TRBV5-6 with TRBJ1-1; no reliable D call. The ends were cut back, 2 bases at V and 3 bases at J, with 17 bases in the middle. The length of the CDR3 is 16 residues. The germline gives CDR1 SGHDT, CDR2 YYEEEE. This chain's CDR3 is CASSLDPERRDTEAFF. The CDR3 DNA is TGTGCCAGCAGCTTAGACCCCGAGAGGAGAGACACTGAAGCTTTCTTT. The full variable domain, its missing parts supplied by reference TRBV5-6 and TRBJ1-1, is DAGVTQSPTHLIKTRGQQVTLRCSPKSGHDTVSWYQQALGQGPQFIFQYYEEEERQRGNFPDRFSGHQFPNYSSELNVNALLLGDSALYLCASSLDPERRDTEAFFGQGTRLTVV.

The rearrangement links TRBV18 to TRBJ1-1; D is uncertain. The V gene's germline CDR1 is KGHSH and CDR2 LQKENI. The V end lost 0 bases, the J end lost 5 bases, and 13 bases lay between the germline ends. CDR3 length: 15 amino acids. As DNA, the CDR3 is TGTGCCAGCTCACCACCCCGGTCCGGGGAAACTGAAGCTTTCTTT. Protein product: CASSPPRSGETEAFF.

The rearrangement joins TRBV11-2 to TRBJ2-5; D is perhaps TRBD2 (5 bases). The CDR3 has 13 amino acids. V gave up 3 bases and J gave up 5 bases, with 10 bases separating them. Per the germline V gene, CDR1 is SGHAT and CDR2 is FQNNGV. The CDR3, as DNA: TGTGCCAGCAGCTTGGGAGAATCGGAGACCCAGTACTTC. Translated, it gives CASSLGESETQYF.

This clone was recorded a few times. This rearrangement joins TRBV6-2 or TRBV6-3 to TRBJ1-5; D ambiguous. In germline, CDR1 is MNHEY, CDR2 SVGEGT. The CDR3 covers 13 residues. V was pared by 0 bases and J by 7 bases, with 7 bases between. CDR3 amino acids: CASSYSRKQPQHF. The CDR3 coding sequence is TGTGCCAGCAGTTACTCTAGGAAACAGCCCCAGCATTTT.

This clone has a handful of counts. The V call is TRBV12-3 or TRBV12-4, the J call TRBJ1-2; D gene ambiguous. The CDR3 has 12 residues. The V gene lost 3 bases and the J gene lost 5 bases, with 7 bases spanning the gap. The CDR3 sequence: CASSLPPYGYTF. The CDR3 DNA is TGTGCCAGCAGTTTGCCCCCTTATGGCTACACCTTC.

The J gene is TRBJ2-1, the V gene TRBV7-2, with a possible D match to TRBD2 (5 bases). This CDR3 contains 14 residues. Trimming shortened V by 2 bases and J by 8 bases, and 13 bases separated the two germline ends. Germline V lookup: CDR1 SGHTA, CDR2 FQGNSA. The CDR3 here is CASSLLAMRDEQFF. The CDR3, as DNA: TGTGCCAGCAGCTTACTAGCTATGAGGGATGAGCAGTTCTTC.

The chain uses TRBV21-1 and TRBJ1-3. TRBV21-1 is a documented pseudogene. The CDR3 runs to 17 residues. In DNA, the CDR3 is TGTGCCAGCAGCCCCCCAAGCGGGGGGGGCTCTGGAAACACCATATATTTT. Its translation is CASSPPSGGGSGNTIYF.

This clone appeared once. V gene TRBV7-9 combines with J gene TRBJ1-4; a possible D gene is TRBD1 (6 bases). This CDR3 has 15 amino acids. Between the trimmed V and J ends, which lost 5 bases and 2 bases, there was a span of 12 bases. Germline V lookup: CDR1 SEHNR, CDR2 FQNEAQ (reference sequence). The CDR3 sequence: CASSGRGATNEKLFF. In DNA form, the CDR3 reads TGTGCCAGCAGCGGCAGGGGTGCGACTAATGAAAAACTGTTTTTT.

V and J are TRBV5-6 and TRBJ2-1; 7 bases fit TRBD1. Per the germline V gene, CDR1 is SGHDT and CDR2 is YYEEEE. Trimming cost V 6 bases and J 0 bases; bases outside gene matches: 9. The CDR3 is 16 residues long. For the CDR3, the DNA is TGTGCCAGCACAGGGGGACAGCCCAGCTCCTACAATGAGCAGTTCTTC. This translates into CASTGGQPSSYNEQFF.

This sequence joins TRBV18 and TRBJ2-1; tentatively, D is TRBD2 (5 bases). V gave up 0 bases and J gave up 6 bases, with 9 bases separating them. Germline CDR1 and CDR2: KGHSH and LQKENI. This CDR3 has 14 amino acids. CDR3 nucleotide sequence: TGTGCCAGCTCACCACCATCCCTAGCCAATGAGCAGTTCTTC. This encodes CASSPPSLANEQFF.

This chain connects TRBV5-4 to TRBJ2-6; D is possibly TRBD1 (6 bases). This CDR3 is 17 amino acids long. Germline V gives CDR1 SGHNT, CDR2 YYREEE (reference sequence). The ends were cut back, 1 base at V and 0 bases at J, with 11 bases in the middle. The CDR3 here is CASSLTGRFSGANVLTF. In DNA, the CDR3 is TGTGCCAGCAGCTTGACAGGGAGATTCTCTGGGGCCAACGTCCTGACTTTC.